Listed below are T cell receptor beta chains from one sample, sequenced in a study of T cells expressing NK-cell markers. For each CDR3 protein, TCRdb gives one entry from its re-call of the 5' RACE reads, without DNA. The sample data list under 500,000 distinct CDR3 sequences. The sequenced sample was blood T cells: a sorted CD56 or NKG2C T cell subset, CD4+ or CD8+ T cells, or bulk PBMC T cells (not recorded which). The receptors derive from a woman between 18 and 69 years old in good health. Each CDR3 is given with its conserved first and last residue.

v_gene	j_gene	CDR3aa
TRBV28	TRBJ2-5	CASSLVYPQETQYF
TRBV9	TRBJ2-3	CASSELTSRGIDTQYF
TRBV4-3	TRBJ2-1	CASSQGAANSYNEQFF
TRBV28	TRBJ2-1	CASSLGGGGGGEQFF
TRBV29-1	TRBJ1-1	CSVDVQGATEAFF
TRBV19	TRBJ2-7	CASSQGSYYEQYF
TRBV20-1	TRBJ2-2	CSASLTGKVMGTGELFF
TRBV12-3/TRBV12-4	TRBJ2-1	CASSLGRGGAYNEQFF
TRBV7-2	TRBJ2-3	CASSLPGGDTQYF
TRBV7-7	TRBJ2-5	CASSLALEGHQETQYF
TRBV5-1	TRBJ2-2	CASSGGGNTGELFF
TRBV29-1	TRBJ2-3	CSVGGPPKATDTQYF
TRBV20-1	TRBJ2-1	CSAPAGGSSYNEQFF
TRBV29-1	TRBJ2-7	CSAIPGLAGGEQYF
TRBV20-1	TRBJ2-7	CSARDWSYEQYF
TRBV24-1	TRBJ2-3	CATSDRDRGADTQYF
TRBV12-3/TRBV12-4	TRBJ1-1	CASSFAGMNTEAFF
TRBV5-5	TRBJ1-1	CASSPYGGAAVGEAFF
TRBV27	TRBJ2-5	CASSLQGGYQETQYF
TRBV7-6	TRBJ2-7	CASSPQSGGSYEQYF
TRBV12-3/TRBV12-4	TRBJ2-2	CASSLFRDNTGELFF
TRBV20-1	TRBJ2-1	CSARKDHEQFF
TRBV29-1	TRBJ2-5	CSVEDPNREEETQYF
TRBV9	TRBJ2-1	CASSAGTGIEQFF
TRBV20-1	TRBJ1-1	CSASPGPVPEAFF
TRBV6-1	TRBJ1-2	CASSGRGQGFSGYTF
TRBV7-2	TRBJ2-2	CASNKGSGLNTGELFF
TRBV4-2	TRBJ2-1	CASSPPGTSGVRNEQFF
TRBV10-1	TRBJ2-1	CASSGQGVNNEQFF
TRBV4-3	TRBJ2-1	CASSQESGGGNYNEQFF
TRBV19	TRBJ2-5	CASTPGGGRETQYF
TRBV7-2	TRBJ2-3	CASSPRTPRGNTDTQYF
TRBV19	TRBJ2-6	CASSTPASLSGANVLTF
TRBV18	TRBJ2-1	CASSPSGAGNEQFF
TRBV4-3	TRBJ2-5	CASSQVLGETQYF
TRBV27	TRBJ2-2	CASINRAAPGELFF
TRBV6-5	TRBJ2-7	CASSYSGRARYEQYF